What follows describes a single TCR beta chain. Its antigen is as yet unknown. The record originates from a study of cytomegalovirus exposure and HLA in healthy donors. At the level of the study: Approximately 80 million unique TCRs, all from HLA-typed donors, were included in an early release of the data. General study results and limits: Some V segments, including TRBV6-2 and TRBV6-3, were excluded as indistinguishable. The records held CMV serostatus as the only immune exposure information.

V shed 4 bases, J shed 7 bases, and the junction held 6 bases outside the gene matches. CDR1 is SGHAT and CDR2 is FQNNGV in the germline V gene. The CDR3 runs to 15 residues. PCR was performed using 60 Vbeta and 13 Jbeta primers. Profiled with immunoSEQ multiplex PCR; TCRdb holds only in-frame clones, not every one. Among around 93,000 clones listed, around four fifths were seen once. The sequence was collected from a young man in good health and CMV-seropositive. Sequencing was done on a sample of PBMCs. V and J are TRBV11-2 and TRBJ1-4, with 10 bases matching TRBD1. The CDR3 nucleotides read TGTGCCAGCAGCTCCGACAGGGGGCGGGGTGAAAAACTGTTTTTT. It is translated as CASSSDRGRGEKLFF.